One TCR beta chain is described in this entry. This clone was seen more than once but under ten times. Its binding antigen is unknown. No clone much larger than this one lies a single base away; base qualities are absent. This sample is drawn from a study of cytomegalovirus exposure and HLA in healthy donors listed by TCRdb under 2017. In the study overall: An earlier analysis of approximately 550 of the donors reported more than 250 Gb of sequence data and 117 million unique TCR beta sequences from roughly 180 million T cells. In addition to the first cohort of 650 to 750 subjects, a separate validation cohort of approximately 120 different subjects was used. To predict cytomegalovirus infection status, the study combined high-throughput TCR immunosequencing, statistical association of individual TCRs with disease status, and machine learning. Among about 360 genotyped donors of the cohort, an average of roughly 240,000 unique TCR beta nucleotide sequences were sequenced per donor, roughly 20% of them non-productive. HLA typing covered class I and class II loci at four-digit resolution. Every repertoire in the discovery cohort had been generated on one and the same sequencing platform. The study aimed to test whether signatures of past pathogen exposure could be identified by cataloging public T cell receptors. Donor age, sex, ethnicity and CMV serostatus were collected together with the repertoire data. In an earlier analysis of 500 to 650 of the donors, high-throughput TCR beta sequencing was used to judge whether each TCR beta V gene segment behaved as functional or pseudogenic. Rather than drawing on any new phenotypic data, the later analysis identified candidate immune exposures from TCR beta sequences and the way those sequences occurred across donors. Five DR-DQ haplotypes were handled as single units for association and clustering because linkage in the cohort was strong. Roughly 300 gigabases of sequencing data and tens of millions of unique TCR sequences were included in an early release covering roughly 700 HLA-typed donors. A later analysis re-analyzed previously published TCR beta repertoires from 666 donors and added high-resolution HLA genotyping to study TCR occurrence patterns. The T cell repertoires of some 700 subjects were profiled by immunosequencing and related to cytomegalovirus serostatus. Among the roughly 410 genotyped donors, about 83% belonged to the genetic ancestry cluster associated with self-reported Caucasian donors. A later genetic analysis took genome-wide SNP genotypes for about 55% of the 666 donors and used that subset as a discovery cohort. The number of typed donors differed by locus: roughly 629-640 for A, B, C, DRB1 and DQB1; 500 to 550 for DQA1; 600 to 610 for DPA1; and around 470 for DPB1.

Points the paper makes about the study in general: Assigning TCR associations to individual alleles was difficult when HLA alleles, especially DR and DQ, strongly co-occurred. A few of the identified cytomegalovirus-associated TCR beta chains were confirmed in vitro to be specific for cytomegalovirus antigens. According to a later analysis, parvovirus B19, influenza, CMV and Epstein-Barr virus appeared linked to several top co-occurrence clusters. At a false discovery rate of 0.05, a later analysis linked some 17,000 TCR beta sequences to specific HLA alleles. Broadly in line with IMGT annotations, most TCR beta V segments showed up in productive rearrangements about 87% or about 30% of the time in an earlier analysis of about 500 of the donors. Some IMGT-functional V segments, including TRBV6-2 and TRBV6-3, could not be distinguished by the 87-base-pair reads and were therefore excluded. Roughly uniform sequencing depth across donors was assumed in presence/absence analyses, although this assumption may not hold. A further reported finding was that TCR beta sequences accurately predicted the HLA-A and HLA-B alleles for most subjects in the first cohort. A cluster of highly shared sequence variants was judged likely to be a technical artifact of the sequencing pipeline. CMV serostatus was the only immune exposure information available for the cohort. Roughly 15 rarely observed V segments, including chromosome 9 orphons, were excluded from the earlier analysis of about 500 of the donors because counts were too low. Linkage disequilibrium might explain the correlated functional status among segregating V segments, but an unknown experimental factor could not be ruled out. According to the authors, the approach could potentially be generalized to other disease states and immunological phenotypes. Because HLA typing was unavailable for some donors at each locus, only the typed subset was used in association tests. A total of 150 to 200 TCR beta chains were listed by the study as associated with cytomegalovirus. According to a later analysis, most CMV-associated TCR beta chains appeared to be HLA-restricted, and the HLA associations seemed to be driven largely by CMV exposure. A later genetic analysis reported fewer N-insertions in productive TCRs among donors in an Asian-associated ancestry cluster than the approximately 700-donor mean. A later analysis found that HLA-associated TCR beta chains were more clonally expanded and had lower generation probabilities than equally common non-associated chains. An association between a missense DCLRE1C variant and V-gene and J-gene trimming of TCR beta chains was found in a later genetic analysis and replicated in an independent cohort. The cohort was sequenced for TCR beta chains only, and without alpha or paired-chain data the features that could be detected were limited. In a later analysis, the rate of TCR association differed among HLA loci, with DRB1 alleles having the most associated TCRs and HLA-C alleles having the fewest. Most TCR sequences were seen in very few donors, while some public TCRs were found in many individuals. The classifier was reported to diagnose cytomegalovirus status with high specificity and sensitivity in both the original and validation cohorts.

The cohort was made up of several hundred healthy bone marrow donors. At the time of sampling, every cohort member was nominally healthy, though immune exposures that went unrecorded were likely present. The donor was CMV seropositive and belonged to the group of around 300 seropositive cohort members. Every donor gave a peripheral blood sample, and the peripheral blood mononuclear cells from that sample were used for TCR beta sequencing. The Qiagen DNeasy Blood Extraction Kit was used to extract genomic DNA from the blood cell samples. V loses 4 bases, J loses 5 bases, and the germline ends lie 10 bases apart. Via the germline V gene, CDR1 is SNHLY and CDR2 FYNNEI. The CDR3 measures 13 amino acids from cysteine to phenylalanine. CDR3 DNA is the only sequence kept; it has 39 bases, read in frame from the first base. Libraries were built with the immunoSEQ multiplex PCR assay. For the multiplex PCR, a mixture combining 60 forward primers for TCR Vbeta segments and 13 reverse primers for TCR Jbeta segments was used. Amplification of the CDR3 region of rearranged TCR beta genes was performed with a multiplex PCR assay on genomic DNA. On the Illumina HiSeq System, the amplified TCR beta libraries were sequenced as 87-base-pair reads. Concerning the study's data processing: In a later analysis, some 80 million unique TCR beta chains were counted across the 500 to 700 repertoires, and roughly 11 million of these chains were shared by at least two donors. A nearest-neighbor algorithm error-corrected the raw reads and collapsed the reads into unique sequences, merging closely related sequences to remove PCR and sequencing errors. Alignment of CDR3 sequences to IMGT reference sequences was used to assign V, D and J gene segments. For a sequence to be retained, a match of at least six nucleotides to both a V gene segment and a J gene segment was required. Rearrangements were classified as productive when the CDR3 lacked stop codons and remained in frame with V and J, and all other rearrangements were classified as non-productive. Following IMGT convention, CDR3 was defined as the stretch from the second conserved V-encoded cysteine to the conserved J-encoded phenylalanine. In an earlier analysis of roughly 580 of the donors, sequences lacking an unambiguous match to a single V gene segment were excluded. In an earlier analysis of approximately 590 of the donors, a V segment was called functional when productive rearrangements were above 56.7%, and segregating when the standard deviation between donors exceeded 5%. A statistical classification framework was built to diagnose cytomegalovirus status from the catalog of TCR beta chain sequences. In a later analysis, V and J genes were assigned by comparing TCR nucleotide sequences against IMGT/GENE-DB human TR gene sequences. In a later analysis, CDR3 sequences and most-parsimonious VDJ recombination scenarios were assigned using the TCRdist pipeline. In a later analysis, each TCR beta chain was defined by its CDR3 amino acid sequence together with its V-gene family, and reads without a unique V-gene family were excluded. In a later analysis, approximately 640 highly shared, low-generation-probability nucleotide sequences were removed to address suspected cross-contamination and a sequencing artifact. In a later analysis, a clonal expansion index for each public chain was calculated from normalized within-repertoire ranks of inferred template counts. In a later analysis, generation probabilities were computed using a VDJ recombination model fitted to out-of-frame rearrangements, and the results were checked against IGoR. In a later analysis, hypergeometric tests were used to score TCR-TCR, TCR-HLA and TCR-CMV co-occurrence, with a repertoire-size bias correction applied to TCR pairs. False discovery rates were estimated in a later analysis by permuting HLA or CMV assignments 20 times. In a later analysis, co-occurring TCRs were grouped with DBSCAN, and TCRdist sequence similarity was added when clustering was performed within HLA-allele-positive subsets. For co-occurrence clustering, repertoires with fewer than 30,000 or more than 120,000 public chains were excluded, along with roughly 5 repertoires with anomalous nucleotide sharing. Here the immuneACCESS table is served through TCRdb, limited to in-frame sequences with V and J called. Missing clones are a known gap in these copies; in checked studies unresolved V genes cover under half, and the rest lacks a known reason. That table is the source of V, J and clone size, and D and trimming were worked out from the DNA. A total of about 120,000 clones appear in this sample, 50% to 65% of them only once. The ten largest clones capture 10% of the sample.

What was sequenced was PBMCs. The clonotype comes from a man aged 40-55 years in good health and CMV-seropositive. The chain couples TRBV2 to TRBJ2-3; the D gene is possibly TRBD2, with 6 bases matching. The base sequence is TGTGCCAGCAGTGTGGGGGGAGGAGATACGCAGTATTTT. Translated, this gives CASSVGGGDTQYF.